The clone carrying this T cell receptor beta chain came up a few times. The antigen remains unidentified. Per the authors' pipeline: As immunoSEQ supplied junction-only sequences (without quality scores), filtering differed. The repertoire was sequenced with immunoSEQ multiplex PCR; TCRdb's copy has only in-frame clones and lacks some. That table furnishes V, J and clone size, whereas the DNA furnished D and trimming. The sample has over a million clones, 75% to 80% seen once. The data stem from a study of shared clonotypes between healthy human individuals. Study-wide results and limits: Rarefaction indicated that sorted-subset sequencing remained incomplete although depth was large.

This CDR3 comprises 15 residues. Looked up from germline, CDR1 is SGHRS and CDR2 is YFSETQ. The V segment lost 3 bases and the J segment 2 bases; nucleotides outside the gene matches: 5. The V gene is TRBV5-1, the J gene TRBJ1-3, with 7 bases identical to TRBD1. The clonotype comes from a man aged 18 to 29 in good health. Some clones in this sample may be carry-over from other donors' samples. Material: memory CD4+ T cells from PBMCs. Subset defined: CD45RA-negative fraction. This chain's CDR3 is CASSSQGSAGNTIYF. The CDR3 DNA follows: TGCGCCAGCAGCTCACAGGGGTCGGCTGGAAACACCATATATTTT.